This TCR beta chain was captured by sequencing in a study of cytomegalovirus exposure and HLA in healthy donors. Across the whole study: The roughly 130 validation repertoires were reported in a later analysis to have been generated on the same platform as the roughly 720 first-cohort repertoires.

Clones were read by immunoSEQ multiplex PCR, and TCRdb kept only the in-frame ones, dropping some. Of about 220,000 clones listed, around 88% are singletons. This CDR3 has 16 amino acids. V lost 1 base to trimming and J lost 1 base; unmatched junction nucleotides: 4. Germline loops: CDR1 SGHRS, CDR2 YFSETQ. Concerning this clone: Its antigen remains unknown.

General study findings and limits: More than 150 TCR beta chains were listed as cytomegalovirus-associated. Researchers reported that a few CMV-associated chains were confirmed in vitro as CMV antigen-specific.

Separation from the roughly 670-subject first cohort characterized the roughly 120-subject validation cohort, to which the donors belonged. The chain couples TRBV5-1 to TRBJ2-2, with 7 bases identical to TRBD2. Sequencing used PBMCs. This clonotype originated in a young woman in good health and CMV-seronegative. The chain's CDR3 is CASSLWSGGNTGELFF. CDR3 sequence (DNA): TGCGCCAGCAGCTTGTGGTCGGGAGGGAACACCGGGGAGCTGTTTTTT.